The next 18 T cell receptor beta chains were all read from a single sample in a study of spatial heterogeneity in lung cancer (dated by TCRdb to between 2017 and 2020). The library relied on 5' RACE. The sample was run on a NextSeq 500. Through fastp at Q25 and MiXCR, TCRdb rebuilt clones from the public reads, retaining in-frame beta chains. Rows with one shared CDR3 protein collapse into an entry with the most common genes and DNA. Recorded for this sample are tens of thousands of distinct CDR3 sequences; about an eighth of them occurred a single time. 7.2% of the sample rests with the top ten. Per the publication, the time point label means: sample taken at primary tumor resection. For TCR sequencing, whole RNA was extracted from tumor and nontumor lung tissue, or from cryopreserved PBMC samples, and no cell sorting was done. Sequences were derived from PBMCs, sampled at surgery. These receptors were obtained from a male donor with early-stage non-small cell lung cancer.

This chain joins TRBV4-1 and TRBJ2-2, with D hard to call. V was cut by 3 bases and J by 4 bases, with 6 bases left in between. Germline V lookup: CDR1 MGHRA, CDR2 YSYEKL. The CDR3 sequence is 13 residues long. CDR3 region: CASSQGSTGELFF. CDR3 DNA sequence: TGCGCCAGCAGCCAGGGCAGCACCGGGGAGCTGTTTTTT.

Ten or more counts support this clonotype. This chain joins TRBV12-3 or TRBV12-4 and TRBJ2-2; perhaps TRBD2 as D (5 bases). This CDR3 is 13 amino acids long. Between the trimmed V and J ends, which lost 3 bases and 6 bases, there was a span of 8 bases. DNA for the CDR3: TGTGCCAGCAGTTTTGGGCGGGCCGGGGAGCTGTTTTTT. Protein: CASSFGRAGELFF.

There are many counts of this clonotype. The chain uses TRBV7-2 and TRBJ1-1; D gene unclear. Germline V gives CDR1 SGHTA, CDR2 FQGNSA. The CDR3 runs to 14 residues. Trimming pared 3 bases from V and 7 bases from J, leaving 15 bases between. In DNA, the CDR3 is TGTGCCAGCAGCTTGTCGCGGACTACTCTTGAAGCTTTCTTT. The encoded protein is CASSLSRTTLEAFF.

This clonotype occurred many times. The rearrangement links TRBV29-1 to TRBJ1-4; D unclear. Germline loops: CDR1 SQVTM, CDR2 ANQGSEA. This CDR3 region has 14 residues. The V gene lost 7 bases and the J gene lost 0 bases, with 12 bases spanning the gap. The DNA for the CDR3 is TGCAGCGCCTCCGGTTTCGCAACTAATGAAAAACTGTTTTTT. Translating gives CSASGFATNEKLFF.

This clonotype was picked up a small number of times. The genes are TRBV20-1 and TRBJ2-3; D gene ambiguous. Germline assignment: CDR1 DFQATT and CDR2 SNEGSKA (reference sequence). The CDR3 length is 15 residues. Trimming removed 2 bases from V and 1 base from J, with 13 bases in between. CDR3 coding DNA: TGCAGTGCTAGAACCTGGGGTTCCGGCACAGATACGCAGTATTTT. Amino acid sequence: CSARTWGSGTDTQYF.

This clonotype has at least ten counts. The chain employs TRBV20-1 and TRBJ1-3, with 7 bases identical to TRBD1. Germline V gene lookup returns CDR1 DFQATT and CDR2 SNEGSKA (reference sequence). V gave up 5 bases and J gave up 4 bases; unmatched junction bases: 8. The CDR3 totals 14 residues. The CDR3 region has the DNA TGCAGTGCTGGGGACAGAGGTACCGGAAACACCATATATTTT. Translated, it gives CSAGDRGTGNTIYF.

The CDR3 sequence is CASRTRQGGTYNEQFF. CDR3 coding DNA: TGTGCCAGCAGGACCCGACAGGGGGGGACCTACAATGAGCAGTTCTTC. V gene TRBV5-4 combines with J gene TRBJ2-1, with TRBD1 identical over 9 bases. The CDR3 covers 16 residues. Germline V gene data show CDR1 as SGHNT and CDR2 as YYREEE (reference sequence). V lost 5 bases and J lost 2; bases outside the gene matches: 8.

This clonotype was seen many times. The chain joins TRBV5-1 to TRBJ2-3, with D unclear. This CDR3 has 14 amino acids. Germline V gene lookup returns CDR1 SGHRS and CDR2 YFSETQ. V shed 4 bases and J shed 1 base, with 10 bases lying between them. The CDR3 nucleotides read TGCGCCAGCAGCCTCATTGGGGGCACAGATACGCAGTATTTT. Translated: CASSLIGGTDTQYF.

This clonotype was detected only a few times. The chain links TRBV7-9 to TRBJ2-7; 8 bases fit TRBD1. The V segment lost 4 bases and the J segment 4 bases; nucleotides outside the gene matches: 9. This CDR3 contains 15 residues. Germline V lookup: CDR1 SEHNR, CDR2 FQNEAQ (reference sequence). CDR3 amino acids: CASSSGGQVGYEQYF. The CDR3 DNA follows: TGTGCCAGCAGCTCCGGGGGACAGGTGGGGTACGAGCAGTACTTC.

In its sample, this clonotype was seen a few times. This chain links TRBV7-9 with TRBJ2-3, with 10 nucleotides matching TRBD1. Germline V gives CDR1 SEHNR, CDR2 FQNEAQ (reference sequence). CDR3 length: 16 amino acids. The trim removed 5 bases at V and 1 base at J, leaving 6 bases unmatched. The CDR3, as DNA: TGTGCCAGCAGCCCTGGACAGGGGGAGCGCACAGATACGCAGTATTTT. As protein: CASSPGQGERTDTQYF.

This clonotype has at least ten counts. This chain joins TRBV6-1 and TRBJ2-1; 9 bases fit TRBD2. There are 11 residues in the CDR3. Looked up from germline, CDR1 is MNHNS and CDR2 is SASEGT. V lost 6 bases and J lost 13; bases outside the gene matches: 4. CDR3 protein: CASSLLAGQFF. The CDR3 nucleotides are TGTGCCAGCAGCCTACTAGCGGGCCAGTTCTTC.

This clonotype was counted between two and nine times. The V and J genes are TRBV5-6 and TRBJ2-3; 7 nucleotides align to TRBD2. This CDR3 is 16 amino acids long. V lost 2 bases and J lost 0; bases outside the gene matches: 6. The germline V gene encodes CDR1 SGHDT and CDR2 YYEEEE. In DNA form, the CDR3 reads TGTGCCAGCAGCTTCGGGACTACCCGAAGCACAGATACGCAGTATTTT. Protein: CASSFGTTRSTDTQYF.

This clonotype has ten or more counts. The chain carries TRBV12-3 or TRBV12-4 and TRBJ2-1; D is undetermined. V lost 1 base to trimming and J lost 6 bases, with 7 bases between them. The CDR3 spans 13 residues. CDR3 region: CASSLGALNEQFF. CDR3 bases: TGTGCCAGCAGTTTAGGAGCCCTCAATGAGCAGTTCTTC.

This clonotype was found many times. The chain combines TRBV25-1 with TRBJ1-1; 7 bases line up with TRBD1. With V trimmed by 4 bases and J by 2 bases, 4 bases remained unmatched. There are 14 residues in the CDR3. Germline-derived CDR1 and CDR2 are MGHDK and SYGVNS. The CDR3: CASSARTGNTEAFF. The CDR3 DNA follows: TGTGCCAGCAGTGCCCGGACAGGTAACACTGAAGCTTTCTTT.

This sequence joins TRBV4-2 and TRBJ2-7, with 14 bases matching TRBD2. The CDR3 is 16 amino acids. Germline CDR1 and CDR2: LGHNA and YNFKEQ. With V trimmed by 0 bases and J by 5 bases, 3 bases remained unmatched. The CDR3 loop reads CASSQDGTSGSNEQYF. CDR3 sequence (DNA): TGTGCCAGCAGCCAAGATGGGACTAGCGGGAGTAACGAGCAGTACTTC.

This clonotype was recorded many times. The chain couples TRBV12-3 or TRBV12-4 to TRBJ1-2, with a weak D call TRBD1 (6 bases). The CDR3 extends over 16 amino acids. V dropped 2 bases and J dropped 6 bases, with 19 bases sitting between them. Here the CDR3 DNA reads TGTGCCAGCAGTTTATCGGCTTCGTGGGGGCCGGATGGCTACACCTTC. Its protein is CASSLSASWGPDGYTF.

The chain carries TRBV27 and TRBJ2-2; D possibly corresponds to TRBD1 (5 bases). The V gene's germline CDR1 is MNHEY and CDR2 SMNVEV (reference sequence). The ends were cut back, 6 bases at V and 2 bases at J, with 13 bases in the middle. The CDR3 extends over 15 amino acids. The CDR3 is CASRWGGQNTGELFF. CDR3 bases: TGTGCCAGCAGATGGGGTGGACAAAACACCGGGGAGCTGTTTTTT.

Ten or more counts support this clonotype. V gene TRBV5-8 combines with J gene TRBJ2-2; TRBD1 is a possible D gene (5 bases). The CDR3 is 14 residues long. The V and J ends lost 3 bases and 2 bases respectively, with 8 bases between them. CDR1 is SGHTS, CDR2 YDEGEE, per germline. This CDR3 is CASSWGPNTGELFF. The CDR3 coding sequence is TGTGCCAGCAGCTGGGGCCCAAACACCGGGGAGCTGTTTTTT.